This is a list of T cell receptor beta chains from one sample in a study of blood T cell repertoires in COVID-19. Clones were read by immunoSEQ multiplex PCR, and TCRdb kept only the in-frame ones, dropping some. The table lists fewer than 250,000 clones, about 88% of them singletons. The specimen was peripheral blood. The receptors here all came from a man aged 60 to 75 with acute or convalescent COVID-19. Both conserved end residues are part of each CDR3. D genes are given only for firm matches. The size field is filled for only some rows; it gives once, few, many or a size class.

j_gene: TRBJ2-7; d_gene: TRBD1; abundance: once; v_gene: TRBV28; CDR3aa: CASSLFGQGTIATYEQYF; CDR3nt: TGTGCCAGCAGTTTATTCGGACAGGGGACAATCGCAACCTACGAGCAGTACTTC
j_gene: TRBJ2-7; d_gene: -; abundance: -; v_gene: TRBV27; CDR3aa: CASSLARPGPYEQYF; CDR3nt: TGTGCCAGCAGTTTAGCCCGGCCAGGGCCCTACGAGCAGTACTTC
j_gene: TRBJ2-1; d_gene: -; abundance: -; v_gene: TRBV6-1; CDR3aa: CASSERGFSTEQFF; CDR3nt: TGTGCCAGCAGTGAAAGGGGCTTCAGCACAGAGCAGTTCTTC
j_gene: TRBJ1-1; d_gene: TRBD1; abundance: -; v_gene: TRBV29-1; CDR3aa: CSVGPRGSEAFF; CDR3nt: TGCAGCGTTGGTCCCAGGGGGTCTGAAGCTTTCTTT
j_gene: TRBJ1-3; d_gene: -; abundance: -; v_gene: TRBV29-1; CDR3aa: CSARDSGNTIYF; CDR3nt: TGCAGCGCCAGGGATTCGGGAAACACCATATATTTT
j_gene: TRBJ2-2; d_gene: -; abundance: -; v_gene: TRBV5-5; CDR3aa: CASSFGVGGESGELFF; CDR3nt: TGTGCCAGCAGCTTCGGCGTGGGGGGTGAATCCGGGGAGCTGTTTTTT
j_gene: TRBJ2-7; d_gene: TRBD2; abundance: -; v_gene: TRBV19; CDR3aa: CASSAGTRNYEQYF; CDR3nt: TGTGCCAGTAGTGCCGGGACTAGAAACTACGAGCAGTACTTC
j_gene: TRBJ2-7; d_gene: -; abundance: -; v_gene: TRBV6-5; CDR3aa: CASSYSGITYEQYF; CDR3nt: TGTGCCAGCAGTTACTCCGGGATTACCTACGAGCAGTACTTC
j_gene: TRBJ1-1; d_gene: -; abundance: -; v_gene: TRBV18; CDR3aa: CASSSIRGSNTEAFF; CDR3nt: TGTGCCAGCTCATCGATCAGGGGTTCGAACACTGAAGCTTTCTTT
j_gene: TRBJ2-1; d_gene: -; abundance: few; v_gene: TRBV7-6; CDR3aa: CASSPTGPYNEQFF; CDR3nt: TGTGCCAGCAGCCCCACAGGACCCTACAATGAGCAGTTCTTC
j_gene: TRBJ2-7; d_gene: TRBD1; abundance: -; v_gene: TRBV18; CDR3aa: CASSPETGVSTYEQYF; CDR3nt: TGTGCCAGCTCACCGGAGACAGGGGTCTCCACCTACGAGCAGTACTTC
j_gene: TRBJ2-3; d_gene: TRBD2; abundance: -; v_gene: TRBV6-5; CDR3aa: CASRGLAGGDTQYF; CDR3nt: TGTGCCAGCCGGGGACTAGCGGGGGGAGATACGCAGTATTTT
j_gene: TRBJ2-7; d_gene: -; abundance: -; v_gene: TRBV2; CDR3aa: CASRLQAYEQYF; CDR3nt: TGTGCCAGCAGGTTACAGGCCTACGAGCAGTACTTC
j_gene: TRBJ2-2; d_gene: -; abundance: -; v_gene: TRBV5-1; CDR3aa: CASSLEQGTTGELFF; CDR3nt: TGCGCCAGCAGCTTGGAGCAGGGAACCACCGGGGAGCTGTTTTTT
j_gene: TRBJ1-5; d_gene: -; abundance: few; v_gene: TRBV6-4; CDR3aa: CARDIRACNQPQHF; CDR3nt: TGTGCCAGGGACATCAGGGCCTGCAATCAGCCCCAGCATTTT
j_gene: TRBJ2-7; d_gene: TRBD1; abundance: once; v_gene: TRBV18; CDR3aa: CASSPGQVGSYEQYF; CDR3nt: TGTGCCAGCTCACCAGGACAGGTCGGCTCCTACGAGCAGTACTTC
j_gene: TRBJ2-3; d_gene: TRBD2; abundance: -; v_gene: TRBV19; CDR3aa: CASSDSGGATDTQYF; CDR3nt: TGTGCCAGTAGTGACAGCGGGGGGGCCACAGATACGCAGTATTTT
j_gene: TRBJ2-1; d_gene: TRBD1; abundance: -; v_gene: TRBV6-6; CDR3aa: CASQDRGENEQFF; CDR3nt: TGTGCCAGCCAGGACAGGGGCGAGAATGAGCAGTTCTTC
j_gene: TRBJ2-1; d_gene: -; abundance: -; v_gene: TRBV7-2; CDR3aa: CASSLGGIWGGEQFF; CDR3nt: TGTGCCAGCAGCTTAGGGGGTATTTGGGGAGGTGAGCAGTTCTTC
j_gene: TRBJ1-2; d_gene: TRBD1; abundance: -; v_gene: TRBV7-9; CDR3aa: CASSLEGADGYTF; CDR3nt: TGTGCCAGCAGCTTAGAGGGGGCGGATGGCTACACCTTC
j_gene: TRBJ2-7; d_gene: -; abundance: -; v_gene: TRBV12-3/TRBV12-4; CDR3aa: CASSLYSYEQYF; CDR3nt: TGTGCCAGCAGTTTATACTCCTACGAGCAGTACTTC
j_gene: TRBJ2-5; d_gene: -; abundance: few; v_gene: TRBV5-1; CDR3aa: CASSLGVLGETQYF; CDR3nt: TGCGCCAGCAGTTTAGGGGTTCTCGGGGAGACCCAGTACTTC
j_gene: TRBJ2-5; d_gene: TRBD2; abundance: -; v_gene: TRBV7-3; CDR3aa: CASSLTSGGAVETQYF; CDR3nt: TGTGCCAGCAGCTTAACTAGCGGGGGGGCCGTGGAGACCCAGTACTTC
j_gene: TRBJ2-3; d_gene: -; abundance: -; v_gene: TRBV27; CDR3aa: CASSNSGTGLDTQYF; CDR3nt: TGTGCCAGCAGTAATTCCGGGACTGGCCTTGATACGCAGTATTTT
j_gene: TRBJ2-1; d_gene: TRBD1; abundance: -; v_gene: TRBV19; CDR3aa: CASIPGTGDPNEQFF; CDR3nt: TGTGCCAGTATCCCCGGGACAGGAGACCCCAATGAGCAGTTCTTC
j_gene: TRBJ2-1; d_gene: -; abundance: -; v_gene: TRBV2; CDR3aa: CASSEGGLAVLNNEQFF; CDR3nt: TGTGCCAGCAGTGAAGGGGGGCTAGCTGTTCTGAACAATGAGCAGTTCTTC
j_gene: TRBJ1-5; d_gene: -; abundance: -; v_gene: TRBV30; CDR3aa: CACQQVNQPQHF; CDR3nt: TGTGCCTGCCAGCAGGTCAATCAGCCCCAGCATTTT
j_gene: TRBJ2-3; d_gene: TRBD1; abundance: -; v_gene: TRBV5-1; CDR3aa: CASTGQGTDTQYF; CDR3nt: TGCGCCAGCACCGGACAGGGAACAGATACGCAGTATTTT
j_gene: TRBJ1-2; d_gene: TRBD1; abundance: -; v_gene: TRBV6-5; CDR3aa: CASSWDRGDYGYTF; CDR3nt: TGTGCCAGCAGCTGGGACAGGGGAGACTATGGCTACACCTTC
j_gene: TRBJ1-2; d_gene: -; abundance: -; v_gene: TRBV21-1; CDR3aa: CASTQTCGLPHYGYTF; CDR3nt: TGTGCCAGCACCCAGACCTGTGGACTCCCCCATTATGGCTACACCTTC
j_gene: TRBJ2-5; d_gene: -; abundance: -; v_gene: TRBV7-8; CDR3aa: CASSPLRERTQYF; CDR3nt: TGTGCCAGCAGCCCCCTCCGTGAGAGGACCCAGTACTTC
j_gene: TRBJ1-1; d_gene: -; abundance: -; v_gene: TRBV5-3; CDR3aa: CARSLRRKEAFF; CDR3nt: TGTGCCAGAAGCCTGCGGCGGAAGGAAGCTTTCTTT
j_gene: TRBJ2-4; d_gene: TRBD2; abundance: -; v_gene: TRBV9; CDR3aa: CASSVGLAGGLAKNIQYF; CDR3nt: TGTGCCAGCAGCGTAGGGCTAGCGGGGGGGCTAGCCAAAAACATTCAGTACTTC
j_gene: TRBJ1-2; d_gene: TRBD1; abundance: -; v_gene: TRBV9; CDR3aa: CASSIGTGDRGRGGYTF; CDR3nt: TGTGCCAGCAGCATCGGGACAGGTGATAGGGGCCGCGGTGGCTACACCTTC
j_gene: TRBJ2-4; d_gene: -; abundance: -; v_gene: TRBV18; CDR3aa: CASSPPGSSKNIQYF; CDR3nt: TGTGCCAGCTCACCCCCGGGAAGCTCCAAAAACATTCAGTACTTC